This TCR beta chain stems from a study of T-cell reconstitution after alpha-beta-depleted transplantation in children. This clonotype was recorded at least ten times. Its antigen is as yet unknown. Looked up from germline, CDR1 is SQVTM and CDR2 is ANQGSEA. V trimming: 7 bases; J trimming: 2 bases; junction bases outside the gene matches: 9. This CDR3 comprises 14 residues. Preparation of the TCRbeta library was carried out with unique molecular identifiers. TCRdb used MiXCR to reprocess the PCR reads, holding one entry per CDR3 protein. The sample lists 200,000 to 250,000 distinct CDR3 sequences; approximately 11% were seen once. Broader study findings: By about two months after transplant, alpha-beta T cells reportedly arose from several hundred graft clones that had expanded.

The sample was PBMCs, taken before TCRalphabeta/CD19-depleted stem cell transplant. This clonotype was sampled from a child younger than two with acute myeloid leukemia, due to receive a stem cell transplant. The chain carries TRBV29-1 and TRBJ2-7; 9 bases fit TRBD1. The CDR3 DNA reads as TGCAGCGCCCGTCTGGACAGGGGAACCTACGAGCAGTACTTC. Translated, it gives CSARLDRGTYEQYF.